This is a list of T cell receptor beta chains from one sample in a study of beta chain features in type 1 diabetes. Assay: immunoSEQ multiplex PCR; the TCRdb copy retains only in-frame clones and omits some. The table has 350,000 to 450,000 clones, about 14% seen once. The source material was naive CD4+ T cells from blood. These receptors came from a man aged 25-40 years in good health. The CDR3 runs from the conserved cysteine through the conserved F or W. A D gene is named only where the DNA matches it firmly. Size values are once, few and many counts, or a class for expanded clones, and some rows have none.

>TRBV14|TRBJ2-1|few|-
CASSQTTMGQFF
TGTGCCAGCAGCCAGACTACGATGGGACAGTTCTTC
>TRBV14|TRBJ2-3|few|TRBD2
CASSQPLAGVSTDTQYF
TGTGCCAGCAGCCAACCGCTAGCGGGAGTAAGCACAGATACGCAGTATTTT
>TRBV5-1|TRBJ2-1|-|-
CASSLAGRSSSYNEQFF
TGCGCCAGCAGCTTGGCCGGCCGCTCGAGCTCCTACAATGAGCAGTTCTTC
>TRBV12-5|TRBJ2-2|-|-
CASGEDGRTGELFF
TGTGCTAGTGGTGAGGACGGACGCACCGGGGAGCTGTTTTTT
>TRBV7-3|TRBJ2-5|-|-
CASSLAAGVAETQYF
TGTGCCAGCAGCTTAGCGGCAGGGGTGGCGGAGACCCAGTACTTC
>TRBV5-1|TRBJ2-1|few|-
CASRGALAFDEQFF
TGCGCCAGTCGAGGGGCACTAGCTTTCGATGAGCAGTTCTTC
>TRBV4-3|TRBJ2-3|-|-
CASSQEGRPTTDTQYF
TGCGCCAGCAGCCAAGAGGGTCGGCCAACCACAGATACGCAGTATTTT
>TRBV25-1|TRBJ2-3|-|-
CASSSSTDTQYF
TGTGCCAGCAGTTCGAGCACAGATACGCAGTATTTT
>TRBV10-3|TRBJ2-2|-|TRBD2
CAISRTSRELFF
TGTGCCATCAGTCGGACTAGCCGGGAGCTGTTTTTT
>TRBV6-1|TRBJ2-5|-|-
CASRLTSRETQYF
TGTGCCAGCAGGCTGACGAGTCGCGAGACCCAGTACTTC
>TRBV7-9|TRBJ1-2|-|-
CASSLLSYGYTF
TGTGCCAGCAGCTTACTTAGCTATGGCTACACCTTC
>TRBV7-2|TRBJ2-5|-|-
CASSLRRGQETQYF
TGTGCCAGCAGCTTAAGGCGGGGACAGGAGACCCAGTACTTC
>TRBV29-1|TRBJ1-1|-|TRBD1
CSVAGQGFTEAFF
TGCAGCGTTGCTGGACAGGGGTTTACTGAAGCTTTCTTT
>TRBV7-2|TRBJ2-5|-|TRBD2
CASSRGLRGKETQYF
TGTGCCAGCAGCCGCGGACTGCGGGGGAAAGAGACCCAGTACTTC
>TRBV25-1|TRBJ2-5|few|-
CASSESGAPQETQYF
TGTGCCAGCAGTGAATCGGGAGCCCCCCAAGAGACCCAGTACTTC
>TRBV7-2|TRBJ1-2|-|-
CASSLDPTLGYTF
TGTGCCAGCAGCTTAGATCCGACACTCGGCTACACCTTC
>TRBV29-1|TRBJ2-5|-|-
CSVEEGESLYQETQYF
TGCAGCGTTGAAGAAGGAGAATCACTGTACCAAGAGACCCAGTACTTC
>TRBV29-1|TRBJ1-2|few|-
CSVEDSPDANYGYTF
TGCAGCGTTGAAGATTCCCCAGATGCCAACTATGGCTACACCTTC
>TRBV7-9|TRBJ1-1|few|-
CASSPRVVEAFF
TGTGCCAGCAGCCCTCGGGTTGTTGAAGCTTTCTTT
>TRBV18|TRBJ2-7|few|-
CASSPGVYEQYF
TGTGCCAGCTCACCAGGGGTCTACGAGCAGTACTTC
>TRBV2|TRBJ2-7|-|-
CASSELEQYF
TGTGCCAGCAGTGAACTTGAGCAGTACTTC
>TRBV7-2|TRBJ2-5|few|TRBD1
CASSSYRGETQYF
TGTGCCAGCAGCTCCTACAGGGGTGAGACCCAGTACTTC
>TRBV9|TRBJ2-3|few|-
CASSVVGAPTDTQYF
TGTGCCAGCAGCGTAGTCGGGGCCCCCACAGATACGCAGTATTTT
>TRBV29-1|TRBJ1-6|few|-
CSVATDGNSPLHF
TGCAGCGTTGCGACAGATGGGAATTCACCCCTCCACTTT
>TRBV13|TRBJ2-1|once|TRBD2
CASSDNLGLAGINEQFF
TGTGCCAGCAGCGATAATTTGGGGCTAGCGGGAATCAATGAGCAGTTCTTC
>TRBV10-3|TRBJ2-3|-|-
CAISGQLTDTQYF
TGTGCCATCTCTGGACAACTCACAGATACGCAGTATTTT
>TRBV4-3|TRBJ2-3|-|TRBD2
CASSLGLAGVGPPTDTQYF
TGCGCCAGCAGCCTGGGACTAGCGGGTGTAGGGCCGCCCACAGATACGCAGTATTTT
>TRBV7-9|TRBJ2-1|-|-
CASSYLQGGLSYNEQFF
TGTGCCAGCAGCTACCTCCAGGGGGGCTTGAGCTACAATGAGCAGTTCTTC
>TRBV5-1|TRBJ2-3|-|TRBD1
CASSSIGTGGTDTQYF
TGCGCCAGCAGCTCGATAGGGACAGGAGGCACAGATACGCAGTATTTT
>TRBV30|TRBJ2-3|-|-
CAWSEQGRTDTQYF
TGTGCCTGGAGTGAACAGGGCCGCACAGATACGCAGTATTTT
>TRBV5-6|TRBJ2-1|-|TRBD2
CASRWVAGSSYNEQFF
TGTGCCAGCAGATGGGTAGCGGGATCCTCCTACAATGAGCAGTTCTTC
>TRBV7-2|TRBJ2-1|-|TRBD2
CASSLDAGVMNNEQFF
TGTGCCAGCAGCTTAGACGCGGGAGTCATGAACAATGAGCAGTTCTTC
>TRBV20-1|TRBJ1-4|-|-
CSALGGEKLFF
TGCAGTGCCCTTGGGGGAGAAAAACTGTTTTTT
>TRBV7-2|TRBJ2-5|few|TRBD1
CASSYGQGAGETQYF
TGTGCCAGCAGCTATGGACAGGGGGCGGGTGAGACCCAGTACTTC
>TRBV6-1|TRBJ2-7|few|-
CASSPPTSSYEQYF
TGTGCCAGCAGCCCCCCGACTAGCTCCTACGAGCAGTACTTC